The source of this T cell receptor (beta chain) is a study of control samples from healthy donors and cancer patients (TCRdb year 2020). Deletion took 2 bases off V and 6 bases off J, with a span of 19 bases between the germline ends. The CDR3, cysteine through phenylalanine, is 16 amino acids long. Of the read, only the CDR3 DNA is kept; its 48 bases are in frame from base 1. From the germline V gene (reference sequence), CDR1 is LNHDA and CDR2 is SQIVND. Of note for this clone: This receptor's antigen is unknown. Per-base quality was not reported, and no clone a single base away is much larger than it.

Library prep was done by the immunoSEQ multiplex PCR assay. Not all clones reach the TCRdb copy of this immuneACCESS table, which keeps in-frame sequences only. Checked studies attribute under half of the gap to unresolved V genes and leave the rest unexplained. The sample table lists around 150,000 clones, about 95% of them with a count of one. Jointly, the top ten make up around 15% of the sample. Sequenced input: PBMCs. The chain links TRBV19 with TRBJ2-5; a tentative D call is TRBD2 (6 bases match). The sequence came from a man between 60 and 75 years old with colorectal cancer. The CDR3 sequence is CASSITGDRWGKTQYF. The DNA reads as follows: TGTGCCAGTAGTATAACGGGGGATCGTTGGGGGAAGACCCAGTACTTC. The full variable domain, with segments outside the CDR3 supplied by the reference TRBV19 and TRBJ2-5 proteins, appears as DGGITQSPKYLFRKEGQNVTLSCEQNLNHDAMYWYRQDPGQGLRLIYYSQIVNDFQKGDIAEGYSVSREKKESFPLTVTSAQKNPTAFYLCASSITGDRWGKTQYFGPGTRLLVL.